Presented here are 15 T cell receptor beta chains from one specimen sequenced in a study of OX40 agonist ivuxolimab in advanced cancers. TCRdb's table, derived via immunoSEQ multiplex PCR, lists solely in-frame clones and lacks some. The sample carries about 31,000 clones, under 95% recorded once. This material consisted of CD4+ or CD8+ T cells sorted from blood, taken in a trial of the OX40 agonist ivuxolimab. The receptor source for this set is an adult with an advanced solid tumor such as melanoma, head and neck, liver or kidney cancer.

This chain connects TRBV6-1 to TRBJ2-1; D ambiguous. Germline V CDR1 and CDR2: MNHNS, SASEGT. Deletions cut 3 bases from V and 2 bases from J, with 8 bases between. The CDR3 contains 14 residues. Written as DNA, the CDR3 is TGTGCCAGCAGTGAGGCCAGCACCTACAATGAGCAGTTCTTC. It specifies CASSEASTYNEQFF.

The chain recombines TRBV5-1 with TRBJ1-1; TRBD1 is a possible D gene (6 bases). V was trimmed by 4 bases and J by 0 bases, leaving 13 bases between them. Germline values: CDR1 SGHRS, CDR2 YFSETQ. The CDR3 spans 15 residues. The CDR3 coding sequence is TGCGCCAGCAGCCCCGCACAGGGTATGAACACTGAAGCTTTCTTT. Translation: CASSPAQGMNTEAFF.

The V gene is TRBV28, the J gene TRBJ1-1; D is uncertain. Germline V CDR1 and CDR2: MDHEN, SYDVKM. Between the trimmed V and J ends, which lost 3 bases and 0 bases, there was a span of 5 bases. This CDR3 is built from 13 residues. The CDR3 nucleotides read TGTGCCAGCAGTTTGAGTTTGAACACTGAAGCTTTCTTT. The encoded protein is CASSLSLNTEAFF.

The chain has TRBV4-3 and TRBJ2-3, with 10 nucleotides matching TRBD1. This CDR3 has 15 amino acids. CDR1 is LGHNA, CDR2 YSLEER, per germline. J lost 2 bases, V lost 4 bases, and 3 bases had no gene match. The CDR3 reads CASSPGQGFTDTQYF. CDR3 DNA sequence: TGCGCCAGCAGCCCGGGACAGGGGTTCACAGATACGCAGTATTTT.

V and J are TRBV7-8 and TRBJ2-1, with 7 bases aligning to TRBD1. Looked up from germline, CDR1 is SGHVS and CDR2 is FQNEAQ. V gave up 7 bases and J gave up 7 bases; unmatched junction bases: 7. The CDR3 has 13 residues. CDR3 sequence reads: CASIAQGYNEQFF. In DNA, the CDR3 is TGTGCCAGCATTGCACAGGGGTATAATGAGCAGTTCTTC.

The CDR3 DNA is TGTGCCAGTAGTATTATCCTCGGGGGTGGCACTGAAGCTTTCTTT. Translating gives CASSIILGGGTEAFF. The chain is built from TRBV19 and TRBJ1-1, with D possibly being TRBD1 (5 bases). Germline V lookup: CDR1 LNHDA, CDR2 SQIVND (reference sequence). This CDR3 is built from 15 residues. V lost 3 bases to trimming and J lost 4 bases, with 15 bases between them.

The rearrangement links TRBV10-1 to TRBJ2-5, with 10 bases identical to TRBD2. This CDR3 contains 15 residues. The V gene's germline CDR1 is WNHNN and CDR2 SYGVQD (reference sequence). The V gene end was trimmed by 2 bases and the J gene end by 5 bases; junction bases not matched to a gene: 5. The CDR3 here is CASSEKRGGWETQYF. The CDR3 DNA reads as TGCGCCAGCAGTGAGAAGCGGGGGGGCTGGGAGACCCAGTACTTC.

This clone has just a few counts. This rearrangement joins TRBV4-3 to TRBJ1-1; D unclear. V lost 0 bases and J lost 6, with 14 bases in between. The length of the CDR3 is 15 residues. Germline-derived CDR1 and CDR2 are LGHNA and YSLEER. CDR3 sequence reads: CASSQDSPSRAEAFF. In DNA form, the CDR3 reads TGCGCCAGCAGCCAAGATTCCCCCTCTAGGGCTGAAGCTTTCTTT.

The chain carries TRBV5-4 and TRBJ2-1; D is perhaps TRBD1 (6 bases). V was cut by 5 bases and J by 3 bases, with 9 bases left in between. CDR1 is SGHNT, CDR2 YYREEE, per germline (reference sequence). The CDR3 is 13 amino acids. The CDR3 DNA sequence: TGTGCCAGCAGGTCGGACAGCTACAATGAGCAGTTCTTC. This gives the protein CASRSDSYNEQFF.

This chain joins TRBV19 and TRBJ2-1; 11 bases are a match to TRBD2. The trim removed 4 bases at V and 6 bases at J, leaving 20 bases unmatched. The CDR3 totals 20 residues. The germline V gene has CDR1 LNHDA and CDR2 SQIVND (reference sequence). The CDR3 sequence: CASSTPIIPPSGGTPNEQFF. In nucleotides, the CDR3 is TGTGCCAGTAGTACCCCGATCATTCCTCCTAGCGGGGGGACCCCCAATGAGCAGTTCTTC.

This CDR3 reads CASSQGDASGAQYF. The CDR3 DNA reads TGCGCCAGCAGCCAAGGTGACGCCTCAGGGGCCCAGTACTTC. This chain joins TRBV4-1 and TRBJ2-5; possibly TRBD1 for D (6 bases). CDR1 MGHRA and CDR2 YSYEKL come from the germline V gene. The CDR3 runs 14 residues. The V end lost 1 base, the J end lost 9 bases, and 15 bases lay between the germline ends.

The rearrangement joins TRBV28 to TRBJ1-1; 8 bases match TRBD1. This CDR3 is 14 amino acids long. Germline trimming cut 7 bases from V and 6 bases from J; bases unmatched to any gene: 10. Germline V gene sequence: CDR1 MDHEN, CDR2 SYDVKM. CDR3 loop: CASTHRDRGSEAFF. In DNA form, the CDR3 reads TGTGCCAGCACCCACCGTGACAGGGGCTCTGAAGCTTTCTTT.

The CDR3 DNA reads TGTGCCAGCGCGGGAGATCCCTACGAGCAGTACTTC. Amino acid sequence: CASAGDPYEQYF. This sequence joins TRBV27 and TRBJ2-7; 7 bases align to TRBD2. Germline values: CDR1 MNHEY, CDR2 SMNVEV (reference sequence). The CDR3 covers 12 residues. With 8 bases clipped from V and 2 bases from J, the junction kept 3 bases outside the gene matches.

The rearrangement links TRBV9 to TRBJ1-2; D might be TRBD1 (5 bases). Germline V gene data show CDR1 as SGDLS and CDR2 as YYNGEE. The CDR3 spans 13 residues. Trimming stripped 4 bases from V and 2 bases from J, with 9 bases between. The CDR3 nucleotides are TGTGCCAGCAGCTCGGGGGGAAACTATGGCTACACCTTC. Translated, it gives CASSSGGNYGYTF.

This chain connects TRBV7-2 to TRBJ2-7, with D possibly being TRBD1 (6 bases). CDR3 length: 16 amino acids. V was cut by 7 bases and J by 5 bases, with 24 bases left in between. Germline V gene data show CDR1 as SGHTA and CDR2 as FQGNSA. The CDR3 is CASTIHVSGVRDEQYF. In nucleotides, the CDR3 is TGTGCCAGCACCATCCATGTATCAGGGGTGCGGGACGAGCAGTACTTC.